This T cell receptor (beta chain) was captured in a study of T cells after posttransplantation cyclophosphamide (dated by TCRdb to 2016 to 2018). Context from the whole study: The study tracked T cell repertoire reconstitution by TRB sequencing after myeloablative bone marrow transplantation using posttransplantation cyclophosphamide as GVHD prophylaxis. TRB sequencing was also done on up to roughly 3 additional blood samples from 2 to 5.2 years after transplant in 3 patients, and on pretransplant blood from 4 patients. Public TRB sequences were searched against a database of over 3,000 sequences associated with responses to pathogens, tumor antigens, self-antigens and alloantigens. Antigen receptor sequencing was done on samples from 35 PTCy-treated patients and from over 15 related bone marrow donors of those patients. Because TRA and TRB clonality were tightly correlated in 9 samples, subsequent TCR analyses were focused on TRB only. Blood from every one of the roughly 33 PTCy patients who had 1-year posttransplant specimens underwent TRB sequencing. What the work shows at the level of the full study, not this receptor alone: Donor-recipient similarity was low at 1-2 months but increased during the first year, and donor CD8+ memory clones often dominated later blood repertoires. Across roughly 40 patients, recipient CMV seropositivity and CMV reactivation were highly associated with TRB clonality; PTCy diversity was similar to CNI/methotrexate controls. The TRB repertoires of T cells infiltrating skin or GI tract showed only limited overlap with the TRB repertoires of T cells in blood.

Genomic DNA was used for TRB sequencing, which was performed with the immunoSEQ assay at survey resolution or with the hsTCRB kit. Processing in the source paper ran as follows. The immunoSEQ software handled initial read processing, and the LymphoSeq R package was used for repertoire analyses. Clonality was calculated as 1 minus normalized Shannon entropy, and the Gini coefficient was also calculated for each TRB dataset. To infer phenotypes in unsorted samples, TRB sequences from sorted subsets of the recipient or donor were mapped onto the unsorted samples of the same recipient. This immuneACCESS table, as held by TCRdb, lists in-frame sequences with V and J called but not all clones. Of the missing ones, under half trace to an unresolved V gene in checked studies; the others have no known cause. From that table come the V and J calls and clone size; the DNA was used to work out D and trimming. The table puts 25,000 to 35,000 clones in this sample, none counted just once. The top ten hold 4.5% to 5% of the sample.

This clone came up many times. Its target antigen remains unknown. No much larger clone exists at a distance of one base, and base qualities are not known. Counted from cysteine to phenylalanine, this CDR3 has 14 amino acids. Only the CDR3 DNA is retained, 42 bases long and in frame from the first base. From a lookup of the germline V gene, CDR1 and CDR2 are SGHAT and FQNNGV. Between the V and J ends, shortened by 1 base and 3 bases respectively, the junction contains 10 bases. Peripheral blood samples were provided by related bone marrow donors on the day of marrow donation. Peripheral blood and bone marrow mononuclear cells were isolated by Ficoll-Hypaque density centrifugation and were cryopreserved.

The TCR originated in a woman aged 25 to 45 in good health and a related stem cell transplant donor. The chain links TRBV11-2 with TRBJ2-7; TRBD1 is a possible D gene, resting on 5 matching bases. Sample: PBMCs. For the CDR3, the sequence is CASSLVRRVYEQYF. The DNA reads as follows: TGTGCCAGCAGCTTAGTACGCAGGGTCTACGAGCAGTACTTC. The entire variable domain, with the stretches around the CDR3 drawn from the reference TRBV11-2 and TRBJ2-7 proteins, is EAGVAQSPRYKIIEKRQSVAFWCNPISGHATLYWYQQILGQGPKLLIQFQNNGVVDDSQLPKDRFSAERLKGVDSTLKIQPAKLEDSAVYLCASSLVRRVYEQYFGPGTRLTVT.